This T cell receptor beta chain is drawn from a study of blood T cell repertoires in COVID-19. Germline V gene data show CDR1 as SSHAT and CDR2 as FNYEAQ (reference sequence). The CDR3 loop spans 17 amino acids. The V gene end was trimmed by 1 base and the J gene end by 9 bases; junction bases not matched to a gene: 8. This table comes from immunoSEQ multiplex PCR, and its TCRdb copy is limited to in-frame clones, with some not included. Among some 300,000 clones, 88% were seen once, and the ten largest hold 0.8% to 1%. The V call is TRBV7-7, the J call TRBJ2-1, with TRBD2 matching over 14 bases. The receptor was derived from a woman aged 25-40 years who had recovered from COVID-19. Material for sequencing was PBMCs or T cells enriched from blood (not recorded which). CDR3: CASSLGHGLAGGGEQFF. Written as DNA, the CDR3 is TGTGCCAGCAGCTTAGGGCATGGACTAGCGGGAGGAGGTGAGCAGTTCTTC. The whole variable domain, filled in from reference TRBV7-7 and TRBJ2-1, reads GAGVSQSPRYKVTKRGQDVTLRCDPISSHATLYWYQQALGQGPEFLTYFNYEAQPDKSGLPSDRFSAERPEGSISTLTIQRTEQRDSAMYRCASSLGHGLAGGGEQFFGPGTRLTVL.